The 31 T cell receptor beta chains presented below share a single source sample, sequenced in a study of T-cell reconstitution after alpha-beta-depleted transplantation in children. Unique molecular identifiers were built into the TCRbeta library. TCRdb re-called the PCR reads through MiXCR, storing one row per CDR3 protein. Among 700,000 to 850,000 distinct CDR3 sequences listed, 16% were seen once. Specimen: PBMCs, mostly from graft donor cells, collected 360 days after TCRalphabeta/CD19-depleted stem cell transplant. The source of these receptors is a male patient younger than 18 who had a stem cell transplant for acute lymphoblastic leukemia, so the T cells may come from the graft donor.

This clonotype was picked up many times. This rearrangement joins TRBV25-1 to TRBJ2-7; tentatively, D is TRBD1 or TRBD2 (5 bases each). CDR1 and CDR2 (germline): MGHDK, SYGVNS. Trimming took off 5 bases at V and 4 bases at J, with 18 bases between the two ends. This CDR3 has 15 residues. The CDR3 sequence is CASSPSGQEGYEQYF. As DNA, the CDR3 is TGTGCCAGCAGTCCCAGTGGGCAAGAGGGGTACGAGCAGTACTTC.

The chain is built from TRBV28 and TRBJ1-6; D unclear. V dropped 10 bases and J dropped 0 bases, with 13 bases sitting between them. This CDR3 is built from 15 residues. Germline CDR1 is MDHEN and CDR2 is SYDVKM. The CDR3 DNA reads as TGTGCCATCCGGACGTCTAGCTCCTATAATTCACCCCTCCACTTT. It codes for CAIRTSSSYNSPLHF.

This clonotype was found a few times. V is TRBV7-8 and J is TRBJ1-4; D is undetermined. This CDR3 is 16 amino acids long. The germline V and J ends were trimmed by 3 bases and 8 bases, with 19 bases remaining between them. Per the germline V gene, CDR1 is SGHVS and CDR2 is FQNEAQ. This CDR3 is CASSFTMVTGLEKLFF. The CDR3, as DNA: TGTGCCAGCAGCTTCACGATGGTGACGGGATTGGAAAAACTGTTTTTT.

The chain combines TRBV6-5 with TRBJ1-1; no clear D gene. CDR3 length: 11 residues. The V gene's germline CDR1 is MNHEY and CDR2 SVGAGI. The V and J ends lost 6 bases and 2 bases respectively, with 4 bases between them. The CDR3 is CASRYNTEAFF. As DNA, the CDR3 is TGTGCCAGCAGGTACAACACTGAAGCTTTCTTT.

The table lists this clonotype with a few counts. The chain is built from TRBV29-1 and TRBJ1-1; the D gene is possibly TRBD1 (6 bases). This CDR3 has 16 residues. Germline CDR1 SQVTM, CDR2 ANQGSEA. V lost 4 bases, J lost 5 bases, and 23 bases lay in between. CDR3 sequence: CSVGVFYSAGATEAFF. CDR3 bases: TGCAGCGTTGGCGTTTTTTATTCGGCAGGGGCTACTGAAGCTTTCTTT.

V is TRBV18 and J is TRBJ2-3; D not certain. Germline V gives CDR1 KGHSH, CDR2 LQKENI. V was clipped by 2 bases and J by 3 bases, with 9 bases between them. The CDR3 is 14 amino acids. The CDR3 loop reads CASSPLQPTDTQYF. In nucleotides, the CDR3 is TGTGCCAGCTCACCATTGCAGCCAACAGATACGCAGTATTTT.

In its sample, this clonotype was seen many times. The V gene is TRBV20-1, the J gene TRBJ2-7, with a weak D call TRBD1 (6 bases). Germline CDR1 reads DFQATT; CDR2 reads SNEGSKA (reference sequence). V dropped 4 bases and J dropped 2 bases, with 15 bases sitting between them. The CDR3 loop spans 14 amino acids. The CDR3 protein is CSATPGHRPYEQYF. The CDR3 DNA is TGCAGTGCTACGCCGGGACACCGGCCCTACGAGCAGTACTTC.

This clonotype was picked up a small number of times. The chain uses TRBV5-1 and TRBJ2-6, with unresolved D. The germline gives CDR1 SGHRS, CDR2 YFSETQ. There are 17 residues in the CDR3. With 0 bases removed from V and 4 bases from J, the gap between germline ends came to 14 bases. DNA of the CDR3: TGCGCCAGCAGCTTGGGGGTCAGGCCGGCAGGGGCCAACGTCCTGACTTTC. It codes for CASSLGVRPAGANVLTF.

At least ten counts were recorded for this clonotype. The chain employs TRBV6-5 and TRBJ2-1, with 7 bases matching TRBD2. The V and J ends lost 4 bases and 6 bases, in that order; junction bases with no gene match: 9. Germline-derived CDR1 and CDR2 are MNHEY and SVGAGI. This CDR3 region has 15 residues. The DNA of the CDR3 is TGTGCCAGCAGTTGGGAGGGAGGTTCTTCCAATGAGCAGTTCTTC. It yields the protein CASSWEGGSSNEQFF.

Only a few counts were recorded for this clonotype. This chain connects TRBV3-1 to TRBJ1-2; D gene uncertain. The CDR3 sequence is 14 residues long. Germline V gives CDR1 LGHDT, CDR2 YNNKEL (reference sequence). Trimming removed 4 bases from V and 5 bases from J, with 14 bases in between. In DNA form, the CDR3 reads TGTGCCAGCAGCCGTCTGGGCAGGCTTTATGGCTACACCTTC. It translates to CASSRLGRLYGYTF.

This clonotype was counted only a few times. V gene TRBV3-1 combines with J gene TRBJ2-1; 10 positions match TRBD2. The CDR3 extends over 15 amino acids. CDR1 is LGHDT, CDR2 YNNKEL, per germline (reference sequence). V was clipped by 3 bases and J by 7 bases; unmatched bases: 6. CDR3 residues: CASSQNLGLANEQFF. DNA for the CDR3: TGTGCCAGCAGCCAGAATCTGGGACTAGCGAATGAGCAGTTCTTC.

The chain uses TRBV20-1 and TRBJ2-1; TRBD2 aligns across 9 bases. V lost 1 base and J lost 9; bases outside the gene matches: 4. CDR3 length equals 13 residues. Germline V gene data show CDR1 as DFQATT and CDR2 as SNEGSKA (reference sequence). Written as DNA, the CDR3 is TGCAGTGCTAGAGTAGCGGGAGTTGGTGAGCAGTTCTTC. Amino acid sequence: CSARVAGVGEQFF.

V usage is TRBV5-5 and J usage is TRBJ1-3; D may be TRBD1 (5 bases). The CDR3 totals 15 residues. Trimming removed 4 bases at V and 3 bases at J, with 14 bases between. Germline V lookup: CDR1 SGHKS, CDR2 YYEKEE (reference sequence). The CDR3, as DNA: TGTGCCAGCAGCAGCCGGGGGAACCTTGGAAACACCATATATTTT. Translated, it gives CASSSRGNLGNTIYF.

In nucleotides, the CDR3 is TGTGCCAGCAGCTTAGGCTGGGACTCTCAAAACGAGCAGTACTTC. It translates to CASSLGWDSQNEQYF. The chain has TRBV13 and TRBJ2-7; tentatively, D is TRBD2 (6 bases). CDR1 and CDR2 (germline): PRHDT, FYEKMQ (reference sequence). The length of the CDR3 is 15 residues. Trimming cost V 0 bases and J 5 bases, with 14 bases left between them. The whole variable domain, remainder taken from reference TRBV13 and TRBJ2-7, is AAGVIQSPRHLIKEKRETATLKCYPIPRHDTVYWYQQGPGQDPQFLISFYEKMQSDKGSIPDRFSAQQFSDYHSELNMSSLELGDSALYFCASSLGWDSQNEQYFGPGTRLTVT.

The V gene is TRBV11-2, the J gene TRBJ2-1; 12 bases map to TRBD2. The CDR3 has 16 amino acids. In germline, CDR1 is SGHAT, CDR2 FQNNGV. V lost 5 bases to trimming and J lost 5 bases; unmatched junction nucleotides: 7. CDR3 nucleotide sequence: TGTGCCAGCAGCGGTCGGACTAGCGGGACCAACAATGAGCAGTTCTTC. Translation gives CASSGRTSGTNNEQFF.

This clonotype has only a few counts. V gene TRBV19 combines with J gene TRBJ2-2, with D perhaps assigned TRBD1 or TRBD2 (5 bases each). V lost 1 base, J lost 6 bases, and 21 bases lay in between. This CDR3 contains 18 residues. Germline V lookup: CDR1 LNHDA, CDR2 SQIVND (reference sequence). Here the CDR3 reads CASSIGGYKGLQSGELFF. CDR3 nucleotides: TGTGCCAGTAGTATAGGGGGGTACAAGGGGCTTCAGTCCGGGGAGCTGTTTTTT.

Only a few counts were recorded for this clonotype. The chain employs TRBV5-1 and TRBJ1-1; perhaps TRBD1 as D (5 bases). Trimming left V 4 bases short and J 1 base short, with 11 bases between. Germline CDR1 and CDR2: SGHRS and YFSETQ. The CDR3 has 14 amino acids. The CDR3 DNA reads TGCGCCAGCAGCCGCCTGGGGGAGAACACTGAAGCTTTCTTT. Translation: CASSRLGENTEAFF.

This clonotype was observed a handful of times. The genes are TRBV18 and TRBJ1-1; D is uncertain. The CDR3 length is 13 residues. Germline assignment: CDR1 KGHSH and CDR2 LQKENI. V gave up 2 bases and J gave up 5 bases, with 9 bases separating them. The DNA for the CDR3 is TGTGCCAGCTCACCAATCGGTGGGACTGAAGCTTTCTTT. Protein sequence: CASSPIGGTEAFF.

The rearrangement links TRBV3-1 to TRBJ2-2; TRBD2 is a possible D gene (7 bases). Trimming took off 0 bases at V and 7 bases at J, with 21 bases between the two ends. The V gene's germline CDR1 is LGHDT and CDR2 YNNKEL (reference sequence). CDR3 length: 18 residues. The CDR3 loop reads CASSQEPPSGGRDGELFF. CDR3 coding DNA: TGTGCCAGCAGCCAAGAGCCACCCTCGGGGGGCAGGGACGGGGAGCTGTTTTTT. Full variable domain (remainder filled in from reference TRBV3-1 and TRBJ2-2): DTAVSQTPKYLVTQMGNDKSIKCEQNLGHDTMYWYKQDSKKFLKIMFSYNNKELIINETVPNRFSPKSPDKAHLNLHINSLELGDSAVYFCASSQEPPSGGRDGELFFGEGSRLTVL.

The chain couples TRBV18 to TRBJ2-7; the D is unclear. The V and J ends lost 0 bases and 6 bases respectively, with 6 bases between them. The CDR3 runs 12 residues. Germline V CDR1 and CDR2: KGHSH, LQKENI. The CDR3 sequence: CASSPPSLEQYF. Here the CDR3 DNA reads TGTGCCAGCTCACCACCGTCCCTCGAGCAGTACTTC.

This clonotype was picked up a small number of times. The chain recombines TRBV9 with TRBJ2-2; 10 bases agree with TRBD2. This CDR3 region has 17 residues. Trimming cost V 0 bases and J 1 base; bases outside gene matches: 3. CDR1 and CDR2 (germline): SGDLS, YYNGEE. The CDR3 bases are TGTGCCAGCAGCGTAGCCCGGACTAGCGGGAACACCGGGGAGCTGTTTTTT. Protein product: CASSVARTSGNTGELFF.

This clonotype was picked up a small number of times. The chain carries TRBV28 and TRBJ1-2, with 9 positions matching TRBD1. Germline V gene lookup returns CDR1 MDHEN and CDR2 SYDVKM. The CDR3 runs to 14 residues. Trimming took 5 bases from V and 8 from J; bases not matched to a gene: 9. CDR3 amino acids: CASSLTGGAWGYTF. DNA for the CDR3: TGTGCCAGCAGTCTTACAGGGGGCGCATGGGGCTACACCTTC.

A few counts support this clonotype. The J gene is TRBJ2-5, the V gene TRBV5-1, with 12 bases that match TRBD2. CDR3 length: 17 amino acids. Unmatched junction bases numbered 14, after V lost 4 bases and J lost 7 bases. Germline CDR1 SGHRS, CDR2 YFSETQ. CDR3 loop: CASSRLPGLAGQGTQYF. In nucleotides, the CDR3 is TGCGCCAGCAGCCGTCTCCCTGGACTAGCGGGACAGGGGACCCAGTACTTC. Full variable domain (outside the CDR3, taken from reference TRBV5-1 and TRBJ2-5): KAGVTQTPRYLIKTRGQQVTLSCSPISGHRSVSWYQQTPGQGLQFLFEYFSETQRNKGNFPGRFSGRQFSNSRSEMNVSTLELGDSALYLCASSRLPGLAGQGTQYFGPGTRLLVL.

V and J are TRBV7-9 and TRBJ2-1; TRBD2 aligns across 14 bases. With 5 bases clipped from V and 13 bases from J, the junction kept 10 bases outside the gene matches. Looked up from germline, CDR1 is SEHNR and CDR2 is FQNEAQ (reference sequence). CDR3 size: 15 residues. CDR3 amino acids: CASSPPGTSGRLQFF. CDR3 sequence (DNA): TGTGCCAGCAGCCCGCCAGGGACTAGCGGGAGATTACAGTTCTTC.

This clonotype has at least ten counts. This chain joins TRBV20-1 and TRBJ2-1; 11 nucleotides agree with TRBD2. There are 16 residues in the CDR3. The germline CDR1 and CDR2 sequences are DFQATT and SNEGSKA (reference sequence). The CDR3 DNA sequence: TGCAGGGGGACTAGCGGAGTTTCCCCCTCCTACAATGAGCAGTTCTTC. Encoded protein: CRGTSGVSPSYNEQFF.

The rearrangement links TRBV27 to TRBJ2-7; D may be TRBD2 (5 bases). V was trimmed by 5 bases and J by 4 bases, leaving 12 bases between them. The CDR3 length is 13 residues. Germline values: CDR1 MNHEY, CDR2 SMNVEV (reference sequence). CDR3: CASSPHRGYEQYF. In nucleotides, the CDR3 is TGTGCCAGCAGTCCCCATCGGGGTTACGAGCAGTACTTC.

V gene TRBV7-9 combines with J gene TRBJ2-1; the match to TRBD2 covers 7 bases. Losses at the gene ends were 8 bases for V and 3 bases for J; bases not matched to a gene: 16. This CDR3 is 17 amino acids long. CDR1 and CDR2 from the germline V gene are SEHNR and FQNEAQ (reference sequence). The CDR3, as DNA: TGTGCCAGCGGCCCTGGACTCGCGGGAGCCGTCTACAATGAGCAGTTCTTC. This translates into CASGPGLAGAVYNEQFF. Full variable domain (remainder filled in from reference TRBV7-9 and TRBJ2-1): DTGVSQNPRHKITKRGQNVTFRCDPISEHNRLYWYRQTLGQGPEFLTYFQNEAQLEKSRLLSDRFSAERPKGSFSTLEIQRTEQGDSAMYLCASGPGLAGAVYNEQFFGPGTRLTVL.

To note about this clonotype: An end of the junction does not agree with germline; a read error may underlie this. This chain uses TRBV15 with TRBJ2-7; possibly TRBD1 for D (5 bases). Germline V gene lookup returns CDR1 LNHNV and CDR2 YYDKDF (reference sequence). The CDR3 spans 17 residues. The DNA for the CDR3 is TGTGCCACCAGCAGGTATTCGGCGGCCAGGGTATACTACGGGCAGTACTTC. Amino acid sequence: CATSRYSAARVYYGQYF.

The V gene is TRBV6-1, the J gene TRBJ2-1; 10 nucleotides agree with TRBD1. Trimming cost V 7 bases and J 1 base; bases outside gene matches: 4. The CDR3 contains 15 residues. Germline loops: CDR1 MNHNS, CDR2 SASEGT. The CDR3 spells CASTKDRGSYNEQFF. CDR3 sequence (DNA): TGTGCCAGCACCAAGGACAGGGGGTCCTACAATGAGCAGTTCTTC.

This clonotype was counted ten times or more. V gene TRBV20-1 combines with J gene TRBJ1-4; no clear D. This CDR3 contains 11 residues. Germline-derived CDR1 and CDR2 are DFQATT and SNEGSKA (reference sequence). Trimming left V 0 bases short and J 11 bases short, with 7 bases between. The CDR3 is CSARDRTKLFF. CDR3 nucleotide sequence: TGCAGTGCTAGAGATAGGACTAAACTGTTTTTT.

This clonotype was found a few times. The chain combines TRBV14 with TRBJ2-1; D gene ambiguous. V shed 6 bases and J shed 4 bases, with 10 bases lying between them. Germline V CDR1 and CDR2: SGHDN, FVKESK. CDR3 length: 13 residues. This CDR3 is CASSYTWYNEQFF. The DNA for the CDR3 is TGTGCCAGCAGTTATACCTGGTACAATGAGCAGTTCTTC.